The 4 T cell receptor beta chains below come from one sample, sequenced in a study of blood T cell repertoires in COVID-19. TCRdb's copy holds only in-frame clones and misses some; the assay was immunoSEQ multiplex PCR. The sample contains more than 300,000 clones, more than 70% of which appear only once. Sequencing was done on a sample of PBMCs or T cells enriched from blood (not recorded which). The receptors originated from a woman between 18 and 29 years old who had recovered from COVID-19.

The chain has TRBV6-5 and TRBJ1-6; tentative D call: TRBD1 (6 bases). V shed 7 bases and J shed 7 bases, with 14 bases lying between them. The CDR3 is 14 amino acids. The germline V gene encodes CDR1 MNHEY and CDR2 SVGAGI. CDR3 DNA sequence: TGTGCCAGCAAATTTGCAGGGGAAAATTCACCCCTCCACTTT. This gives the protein CASKFAGENSPLHF.

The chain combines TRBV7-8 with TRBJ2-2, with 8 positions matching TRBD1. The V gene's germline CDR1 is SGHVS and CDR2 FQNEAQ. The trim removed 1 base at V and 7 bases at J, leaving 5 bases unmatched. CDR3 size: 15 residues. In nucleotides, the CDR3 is TGTGCCAGCAGCTTAGGGACAGGGTTCGACGGGGAGCTGTTTTTT. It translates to CASSLGTGFDGELFF.

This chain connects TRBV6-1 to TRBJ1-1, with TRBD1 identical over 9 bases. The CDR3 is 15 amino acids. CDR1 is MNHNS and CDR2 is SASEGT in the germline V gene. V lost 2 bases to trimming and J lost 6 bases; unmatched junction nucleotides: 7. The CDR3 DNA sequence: TGTGCCAGCAGTGAACCGGGACAGGGAAGGTCTGAAGCTTTCTTT. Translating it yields CASSEPGQGRSEAFF.

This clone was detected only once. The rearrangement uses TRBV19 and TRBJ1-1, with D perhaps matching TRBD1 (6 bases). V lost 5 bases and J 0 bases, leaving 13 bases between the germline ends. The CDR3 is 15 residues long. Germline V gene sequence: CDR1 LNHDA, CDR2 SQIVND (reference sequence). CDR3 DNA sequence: TGTGCCAGTAGTTCTCAACAGGGCATGAACACTGAAGCTTTCTTT. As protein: CASSSQQGMNTEAFF.